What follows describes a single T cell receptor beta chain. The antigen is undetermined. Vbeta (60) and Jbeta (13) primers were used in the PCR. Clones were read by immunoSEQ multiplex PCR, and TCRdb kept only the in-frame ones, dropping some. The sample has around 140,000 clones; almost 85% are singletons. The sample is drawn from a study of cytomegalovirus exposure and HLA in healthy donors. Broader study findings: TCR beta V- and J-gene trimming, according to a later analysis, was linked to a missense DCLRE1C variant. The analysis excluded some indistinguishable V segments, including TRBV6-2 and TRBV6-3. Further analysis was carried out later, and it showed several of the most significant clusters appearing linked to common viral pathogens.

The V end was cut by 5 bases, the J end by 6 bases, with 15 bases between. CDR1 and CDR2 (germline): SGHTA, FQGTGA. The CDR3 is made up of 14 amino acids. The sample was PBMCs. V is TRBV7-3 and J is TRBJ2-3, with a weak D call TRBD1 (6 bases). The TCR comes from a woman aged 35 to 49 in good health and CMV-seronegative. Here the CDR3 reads CASSLGGIPDTQYF. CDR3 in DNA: TGTGCCAGCAGCCTAGGGGGTATCCCCGATACGCAGTATTTT.